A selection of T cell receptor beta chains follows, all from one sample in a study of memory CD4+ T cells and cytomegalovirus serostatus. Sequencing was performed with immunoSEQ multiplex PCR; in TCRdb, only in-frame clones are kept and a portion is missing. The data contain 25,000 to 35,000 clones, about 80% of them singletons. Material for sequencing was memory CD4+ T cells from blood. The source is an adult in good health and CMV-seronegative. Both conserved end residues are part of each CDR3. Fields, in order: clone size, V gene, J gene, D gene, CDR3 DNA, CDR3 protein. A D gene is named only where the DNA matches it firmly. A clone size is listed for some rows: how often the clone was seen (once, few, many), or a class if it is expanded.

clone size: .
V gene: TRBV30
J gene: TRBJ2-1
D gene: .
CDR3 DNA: TGTGCCTGGATGGGCACATACTACAATGAGCAGTTCTTC
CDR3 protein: CAWMGTYYNEQFF

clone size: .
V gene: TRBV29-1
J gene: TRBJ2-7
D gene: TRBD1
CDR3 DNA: TGCAGCGTTGCCTTACAGGGGGCAGGGGAGCAGTACTTC
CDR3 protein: CSVALQGAGEQYF

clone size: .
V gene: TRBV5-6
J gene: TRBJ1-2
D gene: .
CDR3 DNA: TGTGCCAGCAGCTTGAACCGCTATGGCTACACCTTC
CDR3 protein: CASSLNRYGYTF

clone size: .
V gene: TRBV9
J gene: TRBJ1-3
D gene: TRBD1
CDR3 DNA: TGTGCCAGCAGCGTAGGGCAGGGGGCTGAGTACACCATATATTTT
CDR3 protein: CASSVGQGAEYTIYF

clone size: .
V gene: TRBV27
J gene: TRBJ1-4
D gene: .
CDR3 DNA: TGTGCCAGCAGTGGGTACAGAAACAATGAAAAACTGTTTTTT
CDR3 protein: CASSGYRNNEKLFF

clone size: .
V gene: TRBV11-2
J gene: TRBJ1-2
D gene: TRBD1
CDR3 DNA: TGTGCCAGCAGCCTGGGGACAGTCTATGGCTACACCTTC
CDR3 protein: CASSLGTVYGYTF

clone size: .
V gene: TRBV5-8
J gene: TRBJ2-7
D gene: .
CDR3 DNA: TGTGCCAGCAGCTTGCGGGGGCAGAACGAGCAGTACTTC
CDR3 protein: CASSLRGQNEQYF

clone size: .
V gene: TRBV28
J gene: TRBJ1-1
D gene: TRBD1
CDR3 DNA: TGTGCCAGCAGTTCAGGGGGGCCTGACACTGAAGCTTTCTTT
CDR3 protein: CASSSGGPDTEAFF

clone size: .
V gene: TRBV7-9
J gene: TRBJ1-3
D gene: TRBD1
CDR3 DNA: TGTGCCAGCATCAAGACAGGGGCTGGAAACACCATATATTTT
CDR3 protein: CASIKTGAGNTIYF

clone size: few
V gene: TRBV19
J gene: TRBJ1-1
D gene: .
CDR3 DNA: TGTGCCAGTAGTAGAGCGGATCGAGCTTTCTTT
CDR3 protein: CASSRADRAFF

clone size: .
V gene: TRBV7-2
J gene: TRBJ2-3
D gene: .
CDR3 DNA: TGTGCCAGCAGCCTTTTAGCCCAAAGCACAGATACGCAGTATTTT
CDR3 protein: CASSLLAQSTDTQYF

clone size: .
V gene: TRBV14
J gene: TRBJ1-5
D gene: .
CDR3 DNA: TGTGCCAGCAGCCAGTCTCCGAATCAGCCCCAGCATTTT
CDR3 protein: CASSQSPNQPQHF

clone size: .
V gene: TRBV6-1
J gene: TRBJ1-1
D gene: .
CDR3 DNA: TGTGCCAGCAGTGAAGGGGGTGCGGGGCTAGGGACGCCTGAAGCTTTCTTT
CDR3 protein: CASSEGGAGLGTPEAFF

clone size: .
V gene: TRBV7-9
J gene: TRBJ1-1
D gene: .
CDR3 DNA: TGTGCCAGCAGTGCGGGGGGGAACACTGAAGCTTTCTTT
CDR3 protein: CASSAGGNTEAFF

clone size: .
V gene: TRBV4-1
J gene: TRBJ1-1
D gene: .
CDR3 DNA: TGCGCCAGCAGCCAAGCTCTCAGGGGGAACACTGAAGCTTTCTTT
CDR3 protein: CASSQALRGNTEAFF

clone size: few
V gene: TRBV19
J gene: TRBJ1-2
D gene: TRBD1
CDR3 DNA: TGTGCCAGTAGTATAATCGACAGGGAAAAATCTGGCTACACCTTC
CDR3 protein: CASSIIDREKSGYTF

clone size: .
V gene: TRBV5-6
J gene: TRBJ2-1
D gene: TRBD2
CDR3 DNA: TGTGCCAGCAGCTTGGGCGGGGGGGCCTGGTCCTACAATGAGCAGTTCTTC
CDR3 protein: CASSLGGGAWSYNEQFF

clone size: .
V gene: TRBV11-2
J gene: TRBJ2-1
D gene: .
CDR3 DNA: TGTGCCAGCAGCTTAGATCGGGTTAGGCGGGTTGAGCAGTTCTTC
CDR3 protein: CASSLDRVRRVEQFF

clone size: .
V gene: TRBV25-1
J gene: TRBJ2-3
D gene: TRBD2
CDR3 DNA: TGTGCCAGCAGTGCCCTCCTAACTAGCGAGACAGATACGCAGTATTTT
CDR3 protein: CASSALLTSETDTQYF

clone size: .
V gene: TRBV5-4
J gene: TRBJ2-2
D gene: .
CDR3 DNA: TGTGCCAGCAGACAGAACGAAGGCACCGGGGAGCTGTTTTTT
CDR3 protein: CASRQNEGTGELFF

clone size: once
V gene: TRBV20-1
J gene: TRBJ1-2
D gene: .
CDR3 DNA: TGCAGTGCCACGGGCGGCCAGGGCTACACCTTC
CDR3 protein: CSATGGQGYTF

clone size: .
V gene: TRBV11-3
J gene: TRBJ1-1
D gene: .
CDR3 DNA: TGTGCCAGCAGCTTAGTTACGGAGAACACTGAAGCTTTCTTT
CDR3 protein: CASSLVTENTEAFF

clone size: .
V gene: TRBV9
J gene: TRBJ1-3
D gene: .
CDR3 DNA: TGTGCCAGCAGCGCTCAGGGACGGGACACCATATATTTT
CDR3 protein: CASSAQGRDTIYF

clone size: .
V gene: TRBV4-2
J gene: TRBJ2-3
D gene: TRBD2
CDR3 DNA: TGTGCCAGCAGCCCGGTCACTAGCGGGGGGCGGGATACGCAGTATTTT
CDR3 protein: CASSPVTSGGRDTQYF

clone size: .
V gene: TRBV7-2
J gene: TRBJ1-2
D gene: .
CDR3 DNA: TGTGCCAGCAGCTTAGCGTTGTCGAAGGGGTCCTATGGCTACACCTTC
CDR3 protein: CASSLALSKGSYGYTF

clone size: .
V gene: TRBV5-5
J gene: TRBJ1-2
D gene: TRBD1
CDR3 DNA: TGTGCCAGCAGCTTAACCGGGACAGGGAATGGCTACACCTTC
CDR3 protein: CASSLTGTGNGYTF

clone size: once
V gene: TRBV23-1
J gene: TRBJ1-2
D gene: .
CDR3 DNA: TGCGCCAGCAGTCAATCGCCCGGTTCTGGATATGGCTACACCTTC
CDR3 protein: CASSQSPGSGYGYTF

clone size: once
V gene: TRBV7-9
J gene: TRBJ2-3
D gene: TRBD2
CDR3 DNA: TGTGCCAGCGGCCTACGCGGGGGGTTTACAGATACGCAGTATTTT
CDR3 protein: CASGLRGGFTDTQYF

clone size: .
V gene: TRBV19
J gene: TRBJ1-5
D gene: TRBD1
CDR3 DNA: TGTGCCAGTAGTCCGGGACAGGAGGAGCAGCCCCAGCATTTT
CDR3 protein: CASSPGQEEQPQHF

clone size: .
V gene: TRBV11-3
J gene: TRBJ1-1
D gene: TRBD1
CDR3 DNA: TGTGCCAGCAGCTGGACAGGGCCACAGAACACTGAAGCTTTCTTT
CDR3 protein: CASSWTGPQNTEAFF

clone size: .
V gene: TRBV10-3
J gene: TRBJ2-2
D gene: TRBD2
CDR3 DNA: TGTGCCATCAGTGACGACTTGCCGCGGGGGACGAACACCGGGGAGCTGTTTTTT
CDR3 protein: CAISDDLPRGTNTGELFF

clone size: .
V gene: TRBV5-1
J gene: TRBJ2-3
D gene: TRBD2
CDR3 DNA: TGCGCCAGCAGCTTGTGGACTAGAACCTCAGATACGCAGTATTTT
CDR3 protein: CASSLWTRTSDTQYF

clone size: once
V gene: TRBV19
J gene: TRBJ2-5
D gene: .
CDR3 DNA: TGTGCCAGTAGTATGTCCAGGGAGACCCAGTACTTC
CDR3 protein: CASSMSRETQYF

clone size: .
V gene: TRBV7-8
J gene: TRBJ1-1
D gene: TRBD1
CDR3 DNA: TGTGCCAGCAGCCCTTACAGGGGGCGAAGCACTGAAGCTTTCTTT
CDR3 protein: CASSPYRGRSTEAFF

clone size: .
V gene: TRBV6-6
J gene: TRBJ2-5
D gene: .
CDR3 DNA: TGTGCCAGCAGTTACTCGCCGCTTCAAGAGACCCAGTACTTC
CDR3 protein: CASSYSPLQETQYF

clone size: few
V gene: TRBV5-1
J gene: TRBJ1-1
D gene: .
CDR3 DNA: TGCGCCAGCAGGGGAGAAACTGAAGCTTTCTTT
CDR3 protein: CASRGETEAFF

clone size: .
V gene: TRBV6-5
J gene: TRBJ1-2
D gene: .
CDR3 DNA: TGTGCCAGCACCCCCGGGGGACGGGGCTATGGCTACACCTTC
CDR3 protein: CASTPGGRGYGYTF

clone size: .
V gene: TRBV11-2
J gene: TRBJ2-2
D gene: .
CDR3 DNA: TGTGCCAGCAGCTTAGGGGCTGGGGACACCGGGGAGCTGTTTTTT
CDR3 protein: CASSLGAGDTGELFF

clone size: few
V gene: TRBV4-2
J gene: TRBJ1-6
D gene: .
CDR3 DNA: TGTGCCAGCAGCCAAGTCAAGGAAGGGAATTCACCCCTCCACTTT
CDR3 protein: CASSQVKEGNSPLHF

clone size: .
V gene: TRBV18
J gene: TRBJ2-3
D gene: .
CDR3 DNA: TGTGCCAGCTCACCAGGTCCGGGGGACACAGATACGCAGTATTTT
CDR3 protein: CASSPGPGDTDTQYF

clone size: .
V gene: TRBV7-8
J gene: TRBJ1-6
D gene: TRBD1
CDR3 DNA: TGTGCCAGCCGGACAGGGGGCGAAGGTTCCAGGTCACCCCTCCACTTT
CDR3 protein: CASRTGGEGSRSPLHF

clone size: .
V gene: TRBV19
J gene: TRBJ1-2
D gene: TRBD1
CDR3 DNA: TGTGCCAGTAGACCCCCCGGGACAGGGGGCACCTATGGCTACACCTTC
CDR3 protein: CASRPPGTGGTYGYTF

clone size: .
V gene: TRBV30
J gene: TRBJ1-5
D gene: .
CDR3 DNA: TGTGCCTGGACGGCCGGGACCGGGGGCGGTCAGCCCCAGCATTTT
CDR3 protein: CAWTAGTGGGQPQHF

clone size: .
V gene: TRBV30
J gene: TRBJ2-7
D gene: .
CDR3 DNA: TGTGCCTGGAGCGCCGACAGGACTGGGCCCTACGAGCAGTACTTC
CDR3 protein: CAWSADRTGPYEQYF

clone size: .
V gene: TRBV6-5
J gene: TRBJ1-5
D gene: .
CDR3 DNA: TGTGCCAGCAGTCAGTCCGGACAGACTCAGCCCCAGCATTTT
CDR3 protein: CASSQSGQTQPQHF

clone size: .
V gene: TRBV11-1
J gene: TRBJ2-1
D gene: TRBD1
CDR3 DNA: TGTGCCAGCAGCTTCGGGACAGAAGGTGAGCAGTTCTTC
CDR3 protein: CASSFGTEGEQFF

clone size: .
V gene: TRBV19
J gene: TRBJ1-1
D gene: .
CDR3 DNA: TGTGCCAGTAGAGAGACAGGCCCCACTGAAGCTTTCTTT
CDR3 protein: CASRETGPTEAFF

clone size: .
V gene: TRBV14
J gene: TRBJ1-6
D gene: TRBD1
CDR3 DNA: TGTGCCAGCAGCCATGACAGGGTTTCCTATAATTCACCCCTCCACTTT
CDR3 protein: CASSHDRVSYNSPLHF

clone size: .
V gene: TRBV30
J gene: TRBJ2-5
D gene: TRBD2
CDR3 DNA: TGTGCCTGGAGTACTAGCGGGGGGGGGCAAGAGACCCAGTACTTC
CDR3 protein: CAWSTSGGGQETQYF

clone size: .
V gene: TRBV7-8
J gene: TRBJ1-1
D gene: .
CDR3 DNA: TGTGCCAGCAGCCCTAGGATGAGCACTGAAGCTTTCTTT
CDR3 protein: CASSPRMSTEAFF

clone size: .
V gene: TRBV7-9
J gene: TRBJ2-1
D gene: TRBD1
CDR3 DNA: TGTGCCAGCAGCTCGTCCTCCGGGACAGGTTTTGTTTGGCAGTTCTTC
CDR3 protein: CASSSSSGTGFVWQFF

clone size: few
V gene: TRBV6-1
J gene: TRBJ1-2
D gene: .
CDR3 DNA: TGTGCCAGCAGTGAAGGGGGCAGGGTGTATGGCTACACCTTC
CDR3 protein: CASSEGGRVYGYTF

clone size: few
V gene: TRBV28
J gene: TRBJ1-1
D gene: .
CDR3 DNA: TGTGCCAGCAGTCACCTGACTGGGGCTTTCTTT
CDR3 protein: CASSHLTGAFF

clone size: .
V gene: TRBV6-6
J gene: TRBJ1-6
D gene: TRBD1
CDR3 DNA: TGTGCCAGCAGATCTTCGGGGACAGGGGGTTCACCCCTCCACTTT
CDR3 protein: CASRSSGTGGSPLHF